These 12 T cell receptor beta chains came from one sample sequenced in a study of CD4 T cells in relation to SARS-CoV-2 and coronaviruses. TCRdb's table, derived via immunoSEQ multiplex PCR, lists solely in-frame clones and lacks some. The repertoire has tens of thousands of clones, approximately 94% of them found once; the top ten carry around 0.13%. Unexposed donor CD4+ T cells date from about 2011-2018, before the COVID-19 pandemic. The sequenced material came from naive CD4+ T cells from PBMCs. Subset noted: naive CD4+ T cells isolated by negative enrichment. These TCRs come from a human donor in good health.

This chain links TRBV11-2 with TRBJ1-1, with 7 positions matching TRBD1. The CDR3 extends over 13 amino acids. CDR1 is SGHAT, CDR2 FQNNGV, per germline. V was pared by 4 bases and J by 3 bases, with 2 bases of the junction left unmatched. Here the CDR3 DNA reads TGTGCCAGCAGCTGGGACAGCTACACTGAAGCTTTCTTT. Its translation is CASSWDSYTEAFF.

The chain couples TRBV11-2 to TRBJ1-2; unclear D gene. Trimming took 2 bases from V and 2 from J, leaving 15 bases between them. Germline V CDR1 and CDR2: SGHAT, FQNNGV. CDR3 length: 16 amino acids. The CDR3 DNA reads TGTGCCAGCAGCTTACCCCCCCGTGGACGGAACTATGGCTACACCTTC. This encodes CASSLPPRGRNYGYTF.

This sequence joins TRBV19 and TRBJ2-1, with 8 nucleotides matching TRBD2. Per germline, CDR1 LNHDA and CDR2 SQIVND (reference sequence). The CDR3 loop spans 16 amino acids. J lost 10 bases, V lost 2 bases, and 13 bases had no gene match. CDR3 in DNA: TGTGCCAGTAGTATAACGTCGGCTAGCGGGCGCGAAGAGCAGTTCTTC. Encoded protein: CASSITSASGREEQFF.

This clone was detected only a few times. The J gene is TRBJ2-7, the V gene TRBV10-1; D unresolved. Germline V gene sequence: CDR1 WNHNN, CDR2 SYGVQD (reference sequence). Trimming removed 0 bases from V and 1 base from J, with 4 bases in between. The CDR3 runs 13 residues. CDR3 sequence: CASSESGSYEQYF. In DNA form, the CDR3 reads TGCGCCAGCAGTGAGTCGGGATCCTACGAGCAGTACTTC.

V is TRBV11-1 and J is TRBJ2-2; D uncertain. V was cut by 5 bases and J by 2 bases, with 3 bases left in between. Germline lookup yields CDR1 SGHAT and CDR2 FQDESV (reference sequence). CDR3 length: 12 residues. This CDR3 reads CASSQNTGELFF. In nucleotides, the CDR3 is TGTGCCAGCAGCCAAAACACCGGGGAGCTGTTTTTT.

This clone was counted once. The rearrangement joins TRBV10-2 to TRBJ2-7; 10 nucleotides agree with TRBD1. The length of the CDR3 is 14 residues. Germline V gives CDR1 WSHSY, CDR2 SAAADI. Unmatched junction bases numbered 8, after V lost 6 bases and J lost 6 bases. CDR3 protein: CASSRDRGVGEQYF. CDR3 DNA: TGCGCCAGCAGCCGGGACAGGGGAGTGGGCGAGCAGTACTTC.

This clone was counted a few times. CDR3 in amino acids: CASSPRTSGVNTGELFF. CDR3 sequence (DNA): TGTGCCAGCAGTCCTAGGACTAGCGGAGTGAACACCGGGGAGCTGTTTTTT. The chain employs TRBV28 and TRBJ2-2, with 10 bases identical to TRBD2. V shed 5 bases and J 1 base; nucleotides not matched to a gene: 7. The CDR3 has 17 residues. CDR1 is MDHEN and CDR2 is SYDVKM in the germline V gene.

The chain carries TRBV27 and TRBJ2-1; maybe TRBD2 (5 bases). This CDR3 is built from 14 residues. CDR1 and CDR2 from the germline V gene are MNHEY and SMNVEV (reference sequence). Trimming took off 0 bases at V and 7 bases at J, with 10 bases between the two ends. The CDR3 loop is CASSLSRPGNEQFF. The CDR3 DNA is TGTGCCAGCAGTTTATCCCGACCGGGGAATGAGCAGTTCTTC.

This chain connects TRBV5-4 to TRBJ2-3; weak D call: TRBD1 (6 bases). In germline, CDR1 is SGHNT, CDR2 YYREEE (reference sequence). V was trimmed by 0 bases and J by 7 bases, leaving 12 bases between them. The CDR3 spans 14 residues. Here the CDR3 DNA reads TGTGCCAGCAGCTTGGACAACAGGGCAAATACGCAGTATTTT. Its protein is CASSLDNRANTQYF.

The chain uses TRBV28 and TRBJ1-2; 8 bases map to TRBD1. The CDR3 is made up of 15 amino acids. Unmatched junction bases numbered 10, after V lost 6 bases and J lost 4 bases. Per the germline V gene, CDR1 is MDHEN and CDR2 is SYDVKM. The CDR3 nucleotides read TGTGCCAGCAGCGCCAGACAGGGGATGACCTATGGCTACACCTTC. Its protein is CASSARQGMTYGYTF.

The CDR3 region is CASSSTGISPLSGNTIYF. As DNA, the CDR3 is TGTGCCAGCAGTTCGACAGGGATATCCCCTCTCTCTGGAAACACCATATATTTT. The gene calls are TRBV28 and TRBJ1-3; 7 bases are a match to TRBD1. This CDR3 comprises 18 residues. J was trimmed by 0 bases and V by 4 bases; bases with no gene match: 12. Per the germline V gene, CDR1 is MDHEN and CDR2 is SYDVKM.

This clone was picked up one time. The chain joins TRBV15 to TRBJ2-2, with TRBD2 matching over 13 bases. The trim removed 5 bases at V and 3 bases at J, leaving 3 bases unmatched. CDR3 size: 16 residues. The germline V gene encodes CDR1 LNHNV and CDR2 YYDKDF (reference sequence). In DNA, the CDR3 is TGTGCCACCAGCCCGGGACTAGCGGGATACACCGGGGAGCTGTTTTTT. It translates to CATSPGLAGYTGELFF.